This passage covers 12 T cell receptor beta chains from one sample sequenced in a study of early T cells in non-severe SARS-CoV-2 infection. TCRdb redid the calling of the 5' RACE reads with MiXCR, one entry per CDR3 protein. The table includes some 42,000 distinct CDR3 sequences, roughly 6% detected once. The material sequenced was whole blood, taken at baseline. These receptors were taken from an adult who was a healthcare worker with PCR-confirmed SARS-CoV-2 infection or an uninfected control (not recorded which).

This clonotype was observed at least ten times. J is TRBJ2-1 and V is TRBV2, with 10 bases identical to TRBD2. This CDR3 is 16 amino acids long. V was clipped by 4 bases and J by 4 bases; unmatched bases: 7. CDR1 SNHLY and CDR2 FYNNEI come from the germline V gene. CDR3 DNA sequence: TGTGCCAGCAGTGCGAAGCTAGCGGGGGTGTACAATGAGCAGTTCTTC. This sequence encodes CASSAKLAGVYNEQFF.

This CDR3 reads CASRTGFGYTF. CDR3 nucleotides: TGTGCCAGTAGAACAGGGTTTGGCTACACCTTC. This chain connects TRBV19 to TRBJ1-2, with a possible D match to TRBD1 (6 bases). The CDR3 consists of 11 residues. V gave up 6 bases and J gave up 7 bases, with 9 bases separating them. Germline V gene data show CDR1 as LNHDA and CDR2 as SQIVND (reference sequence).

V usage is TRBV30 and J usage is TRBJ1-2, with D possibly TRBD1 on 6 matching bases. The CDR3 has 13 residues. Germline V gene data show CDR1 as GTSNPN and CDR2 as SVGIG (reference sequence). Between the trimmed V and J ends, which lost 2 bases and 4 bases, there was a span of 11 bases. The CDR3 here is CAWSPIGGYGYTF. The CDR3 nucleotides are TGTGCCTGGAGTCCCATAGGGGGCTATGGCTACACCTTC.

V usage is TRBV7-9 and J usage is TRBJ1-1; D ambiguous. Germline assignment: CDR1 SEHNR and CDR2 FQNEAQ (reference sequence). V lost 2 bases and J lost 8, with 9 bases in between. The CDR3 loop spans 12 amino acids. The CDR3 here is CASSLTTDEAFF. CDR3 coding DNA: TGTGCCAGCAGCTTAACCACAGACGAAGCTTTCTTT.

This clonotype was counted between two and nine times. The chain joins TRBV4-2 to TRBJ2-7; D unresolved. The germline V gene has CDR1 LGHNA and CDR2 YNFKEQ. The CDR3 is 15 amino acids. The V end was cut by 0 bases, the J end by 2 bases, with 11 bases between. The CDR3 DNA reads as TGTGCCAGCAGCCAAGATCGGAACCCAGCCTACGAGCAGTACTTC. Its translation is CASSQDRNPAYEQYF.

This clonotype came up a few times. CDR3 sequence: CSAGLAGITDTQYF. As DNA, the CDR3 is TGCAGTGCAGGTCTAGCGGGTATCACAGATACGCAGTATTTT. The chain employs TRBV20-1 and TRBJ2-3; 8 nucleotides match TRBD2. Per germline, CDR1 DFQATT and CDR2 SNEGSKA (reference sequence). This CDR3 has 14 amino acids. Trimming at V came to 6 bases and at J to 2 bases, leaving 7 bases not matched to a gene.

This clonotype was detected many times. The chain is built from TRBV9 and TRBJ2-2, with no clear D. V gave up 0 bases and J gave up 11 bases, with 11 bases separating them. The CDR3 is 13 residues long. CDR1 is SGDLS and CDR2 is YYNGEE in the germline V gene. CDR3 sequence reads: CASSVVSVGELFF. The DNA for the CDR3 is TGTGCCAGCAGCGTAGTGTCAGTCGGCGAGCTGTTTTTT.

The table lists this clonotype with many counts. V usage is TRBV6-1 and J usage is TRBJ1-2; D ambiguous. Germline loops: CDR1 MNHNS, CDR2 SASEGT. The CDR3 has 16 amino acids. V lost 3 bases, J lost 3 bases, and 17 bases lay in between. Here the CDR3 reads CASSDLIYGTDYGYTF. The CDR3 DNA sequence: TGTGCCAGCAGTGATCTAATTTACGGTACAGACTATGGCTACACCTTC.

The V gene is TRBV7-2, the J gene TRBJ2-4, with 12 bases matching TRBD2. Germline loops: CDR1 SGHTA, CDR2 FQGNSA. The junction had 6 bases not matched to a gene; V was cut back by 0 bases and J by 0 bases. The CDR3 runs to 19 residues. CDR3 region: CASSLASTSGGPAKNIQYF. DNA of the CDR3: TGTGCCAGCAGCTTAGCTTCTACTAGCGGGGGGCCAGCCAAAAACATTCAGTACTTC. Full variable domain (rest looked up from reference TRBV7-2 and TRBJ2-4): GAGVSQSPSNKVTEKGKDVELRCDPISGHTALYWYRQSLGQGLEFLIYFQGNSAPDKSGLPSDRFSAERTGGSVSTLTIQRTQQEDSAVYLCASSLASTSGGPAKNIQYFGAGTRLSVL.

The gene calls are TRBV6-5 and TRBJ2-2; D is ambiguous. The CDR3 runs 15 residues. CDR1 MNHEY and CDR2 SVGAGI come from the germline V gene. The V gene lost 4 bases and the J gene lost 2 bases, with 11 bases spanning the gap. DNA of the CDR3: TGTGCCAGCAGTTTAAAGCCAGCTAACACCGGGGAGCTGTTTTTT. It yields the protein CASSLKPANTGELFF.

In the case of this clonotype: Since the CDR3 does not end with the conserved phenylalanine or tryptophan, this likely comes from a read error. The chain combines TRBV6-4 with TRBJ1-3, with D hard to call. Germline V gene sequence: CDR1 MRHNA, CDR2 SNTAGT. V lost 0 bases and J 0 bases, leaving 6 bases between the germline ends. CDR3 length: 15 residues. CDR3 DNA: TGTGCCAGCAGTGACTCCAGTCACTCTGGAAACACCATATATTAT. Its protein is CASSDSSHSGNTIYY.

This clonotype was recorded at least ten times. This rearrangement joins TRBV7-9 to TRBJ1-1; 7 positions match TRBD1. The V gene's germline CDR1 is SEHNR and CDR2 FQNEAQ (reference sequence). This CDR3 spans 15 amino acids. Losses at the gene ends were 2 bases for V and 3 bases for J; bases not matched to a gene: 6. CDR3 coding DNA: TGTGCCAGCAGCTTATCATTGACAGGGCACACTGAAGCTTTCTTT. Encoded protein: CASSLSLTGHTEAFF.